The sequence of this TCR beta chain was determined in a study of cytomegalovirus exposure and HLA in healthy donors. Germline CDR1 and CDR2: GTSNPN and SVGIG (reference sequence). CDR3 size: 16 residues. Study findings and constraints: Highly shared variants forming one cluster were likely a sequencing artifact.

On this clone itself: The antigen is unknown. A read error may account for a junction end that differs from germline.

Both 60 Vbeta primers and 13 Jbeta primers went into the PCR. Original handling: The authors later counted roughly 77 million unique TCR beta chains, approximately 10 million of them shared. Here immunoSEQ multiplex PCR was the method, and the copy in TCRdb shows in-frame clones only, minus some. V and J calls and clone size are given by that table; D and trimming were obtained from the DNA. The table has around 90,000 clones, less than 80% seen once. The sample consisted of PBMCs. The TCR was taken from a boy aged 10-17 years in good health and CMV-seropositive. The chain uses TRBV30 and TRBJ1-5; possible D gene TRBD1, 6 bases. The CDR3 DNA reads TGTGCCTGGAGCCAAGGCGGGTGGCAGGGGAGACAGCCCCAGAATTTT. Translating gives CAWSQGGWQGRQPQNF.